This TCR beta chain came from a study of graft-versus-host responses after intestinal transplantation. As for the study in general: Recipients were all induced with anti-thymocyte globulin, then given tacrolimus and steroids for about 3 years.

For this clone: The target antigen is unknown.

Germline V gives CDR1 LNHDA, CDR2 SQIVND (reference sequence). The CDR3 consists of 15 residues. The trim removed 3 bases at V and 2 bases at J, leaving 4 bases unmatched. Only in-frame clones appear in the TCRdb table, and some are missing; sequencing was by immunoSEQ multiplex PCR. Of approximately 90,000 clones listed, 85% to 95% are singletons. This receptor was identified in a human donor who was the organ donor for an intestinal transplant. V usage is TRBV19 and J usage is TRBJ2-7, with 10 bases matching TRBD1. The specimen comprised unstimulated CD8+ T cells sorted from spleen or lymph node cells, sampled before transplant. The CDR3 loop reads CASSMGTGATYEQYF. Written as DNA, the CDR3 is TGTGCCAGTAGTATGGGGACAGGGGCTACCTACGAGCAGTACTTC.